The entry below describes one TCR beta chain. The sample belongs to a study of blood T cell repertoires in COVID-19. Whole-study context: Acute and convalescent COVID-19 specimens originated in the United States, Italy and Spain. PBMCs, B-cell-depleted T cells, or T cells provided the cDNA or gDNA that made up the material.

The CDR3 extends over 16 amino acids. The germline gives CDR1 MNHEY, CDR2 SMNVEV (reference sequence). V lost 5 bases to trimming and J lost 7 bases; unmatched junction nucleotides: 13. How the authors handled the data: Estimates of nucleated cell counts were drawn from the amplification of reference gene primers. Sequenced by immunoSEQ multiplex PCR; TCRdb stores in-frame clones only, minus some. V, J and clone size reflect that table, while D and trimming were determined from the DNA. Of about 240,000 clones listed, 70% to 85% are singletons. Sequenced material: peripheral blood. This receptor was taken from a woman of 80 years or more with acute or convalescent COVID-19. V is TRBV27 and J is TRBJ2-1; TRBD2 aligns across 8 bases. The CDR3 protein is CASSPRGRGGINEQFF. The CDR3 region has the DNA TGTGCCAGCAGTCCGCGGGGACGGGGGGGCATTAATGAGCAGTTCTTC.